The rows below give T cell receptor beta chains drawn from one sample of a study of sequential checkpoint blockade in melanoma. The repertoire was sequenced with immunoSEQ multiplex PCR; TCRdb's copy has only in-frame clones and lacks some. The sample holds some 700 clones, roughly 20% seen once. The sequenced sample was tumor tissue (inferred from file names), obtained from a patient given nivolumab and ipilimumab in sequence. The receptor set was obtained from a human donor with melanoma. The CDR3 runs from the conserved cysteine through the conserved F or W. Fields, in order: CDR3 protein, CDR3 DNA, V gene, clone size, D gene, J gene. The D gene is left open where the match is weak. Each size is once, few, many, or a class for an expanded clone.

CDR3aa: CASSARQATGELFF
CDR3nt: TGTGCCAGTAGTGCTCGACAGGCCACCGGGGAGCTGTTTTTT
v_gene: TRBV19
abundance: few
d_gene: -
j_gene: TRBJ2-2